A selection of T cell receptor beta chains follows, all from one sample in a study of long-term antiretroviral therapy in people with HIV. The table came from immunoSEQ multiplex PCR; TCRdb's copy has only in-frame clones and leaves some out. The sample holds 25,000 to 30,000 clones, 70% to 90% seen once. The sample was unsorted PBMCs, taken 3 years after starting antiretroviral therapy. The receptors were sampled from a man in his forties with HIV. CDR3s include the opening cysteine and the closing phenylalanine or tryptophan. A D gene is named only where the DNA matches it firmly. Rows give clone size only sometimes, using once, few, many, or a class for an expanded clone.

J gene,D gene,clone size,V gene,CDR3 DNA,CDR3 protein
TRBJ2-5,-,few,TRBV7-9,TGTGCCAGCTTTTCCCCAGGGCGTGCGACCCAGTACTTC,CASFSPGRATQYF
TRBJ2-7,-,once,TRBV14,TGTGCCAGCAGCCCCACGGCAGGCGCAACCTACGAGCAGTACTTC,CASSPTAGATYEQYF
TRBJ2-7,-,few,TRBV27,TGTGCCAGTGGGGGCGGCGTGGACGAGCAGTACTTC,CASGGGVDEQYF
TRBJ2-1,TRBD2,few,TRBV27,TGTGCCAGCAATCCCAGCGGGGGCACCTACAATGAGCAGTTCTTC,CASNPSGGTYNEQFF
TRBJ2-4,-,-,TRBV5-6,TGTGCCAGCAGCTTGTTCCGGGACAAGGATCTTACGAGCGGAAACATTCAGTACTTC,CASSLFRDKDLTSGNIQYF
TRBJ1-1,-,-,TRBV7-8,TGTGCCAGCAGTTCCTTCGCCGAAGGCGGTACTGAAGCTTTCTTT,CASSSFAEGGTEAFF
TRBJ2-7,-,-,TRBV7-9,TGTGCCAGCAGCACCTCCGGGACAACCTACGAGCAGTACTTC,CASSTSGTTYEQYF
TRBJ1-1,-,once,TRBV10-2,TGCGCCAGCAGTGAGTGGGCAGGGGAACTGAACACTGAAGCTTTCTTT,CASSEWAGELNTEAFF
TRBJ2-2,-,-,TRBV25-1,TGTGCCAGCAGTGAATTCTCAAGTGAGATAGGGGAGCTGTTTTTT,CASSEFSSEIGELFF
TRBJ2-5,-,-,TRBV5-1,TGCGCCAGCAGCTTGGATCCAGCGCCAAAGACCCAGTACTTC,CASSLDPAPKTQYF
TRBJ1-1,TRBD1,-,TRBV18,TGTGCCAGCTCACCCCCGGGACAGGGGGCCGACACTGAAGCTTTCTTT,CASSPPGQGADTEAFF
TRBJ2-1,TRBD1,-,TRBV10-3,TGTGCCATCAACCCGACAGGGTTCGATGAGCAGTTCTTC,CAINPTGFDEQFF
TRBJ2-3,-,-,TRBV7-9,TGTGCCAGCAGCCCGCTTTTGCCTTGGACACCCACAGATACGCAGTATTTT,CASSPLLPWTPTDTQYF
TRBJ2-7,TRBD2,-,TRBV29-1,TGCAGCGTTACTCATCTAGCGGGACGCAATAGTCCCTACGAGCAGTACTTC,CSVTHLAGRNSPYEQYF
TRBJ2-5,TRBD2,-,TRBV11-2,TGTGCCAGCAGCTTCGGGGGGGAGACCCAGTACTTC,CASSFGGETQYF
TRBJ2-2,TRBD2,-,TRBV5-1,TGCGCCAGCAGCTTTGGAGCGGGGGGGCCCGGGGAGCTGTTTTTT,CASSFGAGGPGELFF
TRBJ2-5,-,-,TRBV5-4,TGTGCCAGCAGCGTAAGCCTAACCCAAGAGACCCAGTACTTC,CASSVSLTQETQYF
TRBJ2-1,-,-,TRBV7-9,TGTGCCAGCAGCTTAAGTCGGTCGGAGTACTACAATGAGCAGTTCTTC,CASSLSRSEYYNEQFF
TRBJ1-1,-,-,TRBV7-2,TGTGCCAGCAGCAACCCTACTGAAGCTTTCTTT,CASSNPTEAFF
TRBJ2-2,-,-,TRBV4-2,TGTGCCAGCAGCCAAGACTTGGGGAGCACCGGGGAGCTGTTTTTT,CASSQDLGSTGELFF
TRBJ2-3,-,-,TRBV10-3,TGTGCCATCAGGACTAGCACAGATACGCAGTATTTT,CAIRTSTDTQYF
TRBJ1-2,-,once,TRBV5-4,TGTGCCAGCAGCTTGGAGGCTCTTACAAGGAACTATGGCTACACCTTC,CASSLEALTRNYGYTF
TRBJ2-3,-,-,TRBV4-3,TGCGCCAGCAGCCAAGATCACAACACAGATACGCAGTATTTT,CASSQDHNTDTQYF
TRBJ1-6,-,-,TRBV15,TGTGCCACCAGCAGAGATACTCAGGGTCCGAATTCACCCCTCCACTTT,CATSRDTQGPNSPLHF
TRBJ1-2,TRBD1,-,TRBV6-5,TGTGCCAGCAGTTACGGACAGGGAAGGGGAAACTATGGCTACACCTTC,CASSYGQGRGNYGYTF
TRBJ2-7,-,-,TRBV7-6,TGTGCCAGCAGCTTAGCCGGGGCCGAGGGTTCCTACGAGCAGTACTTC,CASSLAGAEGSYEQYF
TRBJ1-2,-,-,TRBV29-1,TGCAGCGTTACGACAGCGAACTATGGCTACACCTTC,CSVTTANYGYTF
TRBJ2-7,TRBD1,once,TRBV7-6,TGTGCCAGCAGCTTATCCTGGACAGGGGATGGGTACGAGCAGTACTTC,CASSLSWTGDGYEQYF
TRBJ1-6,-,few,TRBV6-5,TGTGCCAGCAGTAGGACCTATAATTCACCCCTCCACTTT,CASSRTYNSPLHF
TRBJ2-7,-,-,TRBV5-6,TGTGCCAGCAGCTTGCGAGCCTACGAGCAGTACTTC,CASSLRAYEQYF
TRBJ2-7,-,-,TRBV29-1,TGCAGCGTTGTCGGGACAAACCAGTACGAGCAGTACTTC,CSVVGTNQYEQYF